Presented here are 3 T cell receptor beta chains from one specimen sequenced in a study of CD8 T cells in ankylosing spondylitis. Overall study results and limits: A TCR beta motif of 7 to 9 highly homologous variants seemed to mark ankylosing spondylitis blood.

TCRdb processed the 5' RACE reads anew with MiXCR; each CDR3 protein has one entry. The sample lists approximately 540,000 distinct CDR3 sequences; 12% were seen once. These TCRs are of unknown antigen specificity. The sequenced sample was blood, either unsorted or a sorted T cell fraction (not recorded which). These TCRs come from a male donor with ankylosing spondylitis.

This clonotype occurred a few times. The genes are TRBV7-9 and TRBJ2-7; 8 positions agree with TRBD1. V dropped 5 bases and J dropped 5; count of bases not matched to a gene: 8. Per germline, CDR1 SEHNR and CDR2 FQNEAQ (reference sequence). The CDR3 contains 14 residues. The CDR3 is CASSNDRGFDEQYF. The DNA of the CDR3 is TGTGCCAGCAGCAACGACAGGGGTTTCGACGAGCAGTACTTC.

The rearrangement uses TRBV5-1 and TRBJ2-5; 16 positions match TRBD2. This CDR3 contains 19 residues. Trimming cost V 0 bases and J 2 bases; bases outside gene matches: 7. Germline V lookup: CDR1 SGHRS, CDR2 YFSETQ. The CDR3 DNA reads TGCGCCAGCAGCTTGGTCGGGACTAGCGGGAGGGCCGAACAAGAGACCCAGTACTTC. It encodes CASSLVGTSGRAEQETQYF.

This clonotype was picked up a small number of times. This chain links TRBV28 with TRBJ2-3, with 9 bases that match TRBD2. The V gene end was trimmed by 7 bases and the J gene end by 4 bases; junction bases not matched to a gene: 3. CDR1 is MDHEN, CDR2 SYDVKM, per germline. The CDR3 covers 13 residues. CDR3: CASKGGRADTQYF. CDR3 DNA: TGTGCCAGCAAAGGCGGGAGGGCAGATACGCAGTATTTT.